These 23 T cell receptor beta chains originate from one sample sequenced in a study of cytomegalovirus exposure and HLA in healthy donors. PCR was performed using 60 Vbeta and 13 Jbeta primers. The method was immunoSEQ multiplex PCR; TCRdb's version includes in-frame clones alone and lacks a portion of them. The sample carries nearly 100,000 clones, about a tenth recorded once. Sequencing was done on a sample of PBMCs. These receptors all stem from a man aged 45-65 years in good health and CMV-seropositive.

This rearrangement joins TRBV5-1 to TRBJ2-7; possibly TRBD1 for D (6 bases). The CDR3 sequence is 15 residues long. Per germline, CDR1 SGHRS and CDR2 YFSETQ. Trimming stripped 1 base from V and 3 bases from J, with 14 bases between. This CDR3 is CASSLQGKGVYEQYF. In DNA form, the CDR3 reads TGCGCCAGCAGCTTGCAGGGGAAGGGAGTCTACGAGCAGTACTTC. The whole variable domain, filled in from reference TRBV5-1 and TRBJ2-7, reads KAGVTQTPRYLIKTRGQQVTLSCSPISGHRSVSWYQQTPGQGLQFLFEYFSETQRNKGNFPGRFSGRQFSNSRSEMNVSTLELGDSALYLCASSLQGKGVYEQYFGPGTRLTVT.

This chain links TRBV7-2 with TRBJ1-5, with D possibly matching TRBD1 (5 bases). The CDR3 contains 15 residues. Trimming removed 2 bases at V and 3 bases at J, with 11 bases between. Germline V gene sequence: CDR1 SGHTA, CDR2 FQGNSA. This CDR3 reads CASSLRGGYNQPQHF. CDR3 nucleotide sequence: TGTGCCAGCAGCTTAAGGGGAGGGTACAATCAGCCCCAGCATTTT.

A few counts support this clone. This chain joins TRBV9 and TRBJ1-1; D is unresolved. Germline V gene lookup returns CDR1 SGDLS and CDR2 YYNGEE. This CDR3 has 13 amino acids. Trimming stripped 0 bases from V and 10 bases from J, with 13 bases between. DNA of the CDR3: TGTGCCAGCAGCGTAGATGAAGGTCGGGTAGCTTTCTTT. This gives the protein CASSVDEGRVAFF. Combining the CDR3 with reference TRBV9 and TRBJ1-1 gives the whole variable domain DSGVTQTPKHLITATGQRVTLRCSPRSGDLSVYWYQQSLDQGLQFLIQYYNGEERAKGNILERFSAQQFPDLHSELNLSSLELGDSALYFCASSVDEGRVAFFGQGTRLTVV.

The chain joins TRBV18 to TRBJ2-5, with a tentative D call TRBD2 (5 bases). Trimming shortened V by 5 bases and J by 1 base, and 8 bases separated the two germline ends. Germline CDR1 and CDR2: KGHSH and LQKENI. CDR3 length: 13 residues. CDR3 protein: CASSGAVQETQYF. As DNA, the CDR3 is TGTGCCAGCTCAGGAGCGGTCCAAGAGACCCAGTACTTC.

Ten or more counts support this clone. The V call is TRBV7-9, the J call TRBJ2-5; 7 bases fit TRBD2. This CDR3 spans 15 amino acids. Per the germline V gene, CDR1 is SEHNR and CDR2 is FQNEAQ (reference sequence). With 2 bases clipped from V and 3 bases from J, the junction kept 6 bases outside the gene matches. The CDR3 DNA reads TGTGCCAGCAGCTTATATCCGGCGGGAGAAGAGACCCAGTACTTC. Translating gives CASSLYPAGEETQYF.

This clone was recorded a few times. This sequence joins TRBV5-6 and TRBJ1-2, with D possibly matching TRBD1 (5 bases). Germline CDR1 and CDR2: SGHDT and YYEEEE. This CDR3 has 13 amino acids. V was shortened by 4 bases and J by 0 bases, with 7 bases between the two germline ends. The chain's CDR3 is CASSGAANYGYTF. For the CDR3, the DNA is TGTGCCAGCAGCGGGGCGGCTAACTATGGCTACACCTTC. The full variable domain, rest sourced from reference TRBV5-6 and TRBJ1-2, is DAGVTQSPTHLIKTRGQQVTLRCSPKSGHDTVSWYQQALGQGPQFIFQYYEEEERQRGNFPDRFSGHQFPNYSSELNVNALLLGDSALYLCASSGAANYGYTFGSGTRLTVV.

This clone was detected a few times. The genes are TRBV7-9 and TRBJ2-1; D is unresolved. The V gene lost 7 bases and the J gene lost 4 bases, with 5 bases spanning the gap. This CDR3 spans 11 amino acids. The germline CDR1 and CDR2 sequences are SEHNR and FQNEAQ (reference sequence). CDR3 coding DNA: TGTGCCAGCAAACAATACAATGAGCAGTTCTTC. Translation: CASKQYNEQFF.

This chain links TRBV6-6 with TRBJ2-3, with 8 bases identical to TRBD2. The V segment lost 8 bases and the J segment 3 bases; nucleotides outside the gene matches: 4. CDR3 size: 13 residues. CDR1 MNHNY and CDR2 SVGAGI come from the germline V gene (reference sequence). Written as DNA, the CDR3 is TGTGCCAGCCGGCGGGAGGAAACAGATACGCAGTATTTT. Protein sequence: CASRREETDTQYF.

The rearrangement joins TRBV30 to TRBJ1-1; TRBD1 matches at 7 bases. Germline assignment: CDR1 GTSNPN and CDR2 SVGIG (reference sequence). V shed 2 bases and J 0 bases; nucleotides not matched to a gene: 6. This CDR3 contains 15 residues. The CDR3 DNA reads TGTGCCTGGAGTCTTGGACAGGCGTTGAACACTGAAGCTTTCTTT. Its translation is CAWSLGQALNTEAFF.

In the case of this clone: The germline gene is not matched at one end of the junction; a read error may be the cause. V gene TRBV6-1 combines with J gene TRBJ2-1; D perhaps matches TRBD1 (5 bases). The germline gives CDR1 MNHNS, CDR2 SASEGT. This CDR3 contains 11 residues. CDR3 sequence: CASSESGRAIF. The CDR3 nucleotides read TGTGCCAGCAGTGAATCTGGCAGGGCGATCTTC.

The chain recombines TRBV4-1 with TRBJ2-7; the match to TRBD2 covers 11 bases. Germline V gives CDR1 MGHRA, CDR2 YSYEKL. The CDR3 spans 16 residues. The junction had 7 bases not matched to a gene; V was cut back by 6 bases and J by 0 bases. As DNA, the CDR3 is TGCGCCAGCAGGCCCGGACTAGCGGGCGCCTCCTACGAGCAGTACTTC. It encodes CASRPGLAGASYEQYF.

The rearrangement links TRBV7-9 to TRBJ2-4; TRBD1 is a possible D gene (6 bases). Germline lookup yields CDR1 SEHNR and CDR2 FQNEAQ (reference sequence). V lost 5 bases and J lost 1, with 12 bases in between. The CDR3 runs to 15 residues. The CDR3 is CASSLSQGAKNIQYF. In DNA form, the CDR3 reads TGTGCCAGCAGCCTAAGCCAGGGGGCCAAAAACATTCAGTACTTC.

The chain employs TRBV30 and TRBJ2-2; D is possibly TRBD1 (5 bases). The germline CDR1 and CDR2 sequences are GTSNPN and SVGIG (reference sequence). The V gene lost 5 bases and the J gene lost 3 bases, with 19 bases spanning the gap. The CDR3 sequence is 16 residues long. The CDR3 DNA reads TGTGCCTGGGCTAAGGGGTTCAGAGTAGACACCGGGGAGCTGTTTTTT. Translated, it gives CAWAKGFRVDTGELFF.

There are a few counts of this clone. The V call is TRBV2, the J call TRBJ1-6, with 9 bases that match TRBD1. Looked up from germline, CDR1 is SNHLY and CDR2 is FYNNEI. The CDR3 length is 14 residues. The junction had 1 base not matched to a gene; V was cut back by 3 bases and J by 7 bases. The CDR3 is CASSEGQGNSPLHF. CDR3 nucleotide sequence: TGTGCCAGCAGTGAGGGACAGGGAAATTCACCCCTCCACTTT.

This clone has more than one count but fewer than ten. This sequence joins TRBV11-2 and TRBJ2-7; 10 bases align to TRBD1. The CDR3 loop spans 13 amino acids. Trimming took 5 bases from V and 3 from J; bases not matched to a gene: 1. CDR1 SGHAT and CDR2 FQNNGV come from the germline V gene. The CDR3 reads CASSRDRGYEQYF. The CDR3 DNA sequence: TGTGCCAGCAGCAGGGACAGGGGCTACGAGCAGTACTTC. Combining the CDR3 with reference TRBV11-2 and TRBJ2-7 gives the whole variable domain EAGVAQSPRYKIIEKRQSVAFWCNPISGHATLYWYQQILGQGPKLLIQFQNNGVVDDSQLPKDRFSAERLKGVDSTLKIQPAKLEDSAVYLCASSRDRGYEQYFGPGTRLTVT.

This clone turned up a few times. V usage is TRBV27 and J usage is TRBJ1-1; the D gene is possibly TRBD1 (6 bases). The CDR3 totals 15 residues. V lost 7 bases and J lost 6, with 21 bases in between. Germline values: CDR1 MNHEY, CDR2 SMNVEV (reference sequence). The CDR3 protein is CASTRDTGSLSEAFF. The CDR3 nucleotides read TGTGCCAGCACCCGGGACACAGGATCTCTTTCTGAAGCTTTCTTT.

This clone was recorded at least ten times. The chain recombines TRBV2 with TRBJ2-1, with 8 bases matching TRBD2. Germline CDR1 is SNHLY and CDR2 is FYNNEI. The CDR3 covers 15 residues. V dropped 3 bases and J dropped 8; count of bases not matched to a gene: 9. In nucleotides, the CDR3 is TGTGCCAGCAGTGAGATGGCGGGAGGAATGGATGAGCAGTTCTTC. It translates to CASSEMAGGMDEQFF.

This clone was observed a few times. V gene TRBV6-5 combines with J gene TRBJ2-1; D is perhaps TRBD1 (5 bases). V lost 7 bases and J lost 2, with 9 bases in between. The CDR3 spans 13 residues. The germline CDR1 and CDR2 sequences are MNHEY and SVGAGI. CDR3 bases: TGTGCCAGCACAGGGCGGACCTACAATGAGCAGTTCTTC. Translating it yields CASTGRTYNEQFF.

The V and J genes are TRBV10-1 and TRBJ2-5, with D maybe TRBD1 (6 bases). Germline assignment: CDR1 WNHNN and CDR2 SYGVQD (reference sequence). V lost 6 bases to trimming and J lost 3 bases, with 17 bases between them. The CDR3 loop spans 15 amino acids. The CDR3 protein is CASSYRAPWEETQYF. CDR3 in DNA: TGCGCCAGCAGCTACAGGGCCCCCTGGGAAGAGACCCAGTACTTC.

The chain joins TRBV7-9 to TRBJ1-6; maybe TRBD1 (6 bases). Germline values: CDR1 SEHNR, CDR2 FQNEAQ (reference sequence). V shed 2 bases and J shed 7 bases, with 15 bases lying between them. The CDR3 is 16 amino acids. CDR3 residues: CASSLRIGQGNSPLHF. In nucleotides, the CDR3 is TGTGCCAGCAGCTTACGAATAGGGCAGGGGAATTCACCCCTCCACTTT.

In regard to this clone: Distinct nucleotide sequences in the sample also encode this CDR3. The chain links TRBV30 to TRBJ2-1; no firm D call. The V gene's germline CDR1 is GTSNPN and CDR2 SVGIG (reference sequence). The length of the CDR3 is 11 residues. V was pared by 0 bases and J by 9 bases, with 6 bases between. The CDR3 reads CAWSVASEQFF. CDR3 DNA sequence: TGTGCCTGGAGTGTAGCAAGTGAGCAGTTCTTC.

The chain couples TRBV5-5 to TRBJ2-7; 7 nucleotides match TRBD1. Unmatched junction bases numbered 13, after V lost 4 bases and J lost 6 bases. CDR1 is SGHKS, CDR2 YYEKEE, per germline (reference sequence). There are 15 residues in the CDR3. The DNA of the CDR3 is TGTGCCAGCAGCCCAAATCGACAGGGAGATTCCGAGCAGTACTTC. This codes for CASSPNRQGDSEQYF. The full variable domain, completed using reference TRBV5-5 and TRBJ2-7, is DAGVTQSPTHLIKTRGQQVTLRCSPISGHKSVSWYQQVLGQGPQFIFQYYEKEERGRGNFPDRFSARQFPNYSSELNVNALLLGDSALYLCASSPNRQGDSEQYFGPGTRLTVT.

The genes are TRBV7-2 and TRBJ2-6, with TRBD2 matching 9 bases. Germline CDR1 and CDR2: SGHTA and FQGNSA. The CDR3 is 18 residues long. Trimming took 6 bases from V and 1 from J; bases not matched to a gene: 10. The DNA for the CDR3 is TGTGCCAGCAGACGGACCTTAGCGGGGGTATCTGGGGCCAACGTCCTGACTTTC. Translating gives CASRRTLAGVSGANVLTF.